These 20 T cell receptor beta chains originate from one sample sequenced in a study of tumor-infiltrating lymphocytes in primary liver carcinoma. RNA was extracted from whole blood without cell sorting, alongside germline DNA. A constant-region primer served to make TCR beta cDNA from roughly 500 ng total RNA. Slightly modified ARM-PCR served as the procedure for the TCR beta libraries. These libraries came from three rounds of nested multiplex PCR. Amplification in the first two PCR rounds was performed using TRBV1-TRBV30 forward primers and a C-beta reverse primer for roughly 9 cycles each. TCRdb fed the multiplex PCR reads into MiXCR, producing one record per CDR3 protein. This sample has approximately 330,000 distinct CDR3 sequences, with about 65% found just once. Sequencing used peripheral blood. These receptors were taken from a middle-aged man with primary liver carcinoma and hepatitis B virus infection.

The chain employs TRBV4-1 and TRBJ2-1; 7 nucleotides align to TRBD2. Trimming at V came to 1 base and at J to 2 bases, leaving 5 bases not matched to a gene. In germline, CDR1 is MGHRA, CDR2 YSYEKL. CDR3 length: 16 amino acids. Written as DNA, the CDR3 is TGCGCCAGCAGCCAAGTCTTCAGCGGGGCCTACAATGAGCAGTTCTTC. It specifies CASSQVFSGAYNEQFF.

This clonotype occurred many times. The gene calls are TRBV28 and TRBJ2-1; 12 bases line up with TRBD2. With 4 bases clipped from V and 6 bases from J, the junction kept 7 bases outside the gene matches. Germline V lookup: CDR1 MDHEN, CDR2 SYDVKM. The CDR3 length is 16 residues. The CDR3 region is CASSSWTSGTANEQFF. For the CDR3, the DNA is TGTGCCAGCAGTTCTTGGACTAGCGGGACGGCCAATGAGCAGTTCTTC.

A remark on this clonotype: At one end, the junction sequence differs from germline, possibly due to a read error. The rearrangement uses TRBV11-2 and TRBJ2-7; 10 bases are a match to TRBD1. The germline gives CDR1 SGHAT, CDR2 FQNNGV. This CDR3 has 12 residues. CDR3 bases: TGTGCTAGCAGCCACGGGACAGGGGAACAGTGCTTC. As protein: CASSHGTGEQCF.

This clonotype was observed many times. The chain has TRBV4-3 and TRBJ1-1; D is uncertain. The CDR3 has 15 residues. Germline-derived CDR1 and CDR2 are LGHNA and YSLEER. Trimming stripped 0 bases from V and 1 base from J, with 9 bases between. CDR3 nucleotide sequence: TGCGCCAGCAGCCAAGAGGACCGAGCGAACACTGAAGCTTTCTTT. Translated, it gives CASSQEDRANTEAFF.

The rearrangement uses TRBV5-1 and TRBJ2-7; 8 bases are shared with TRBD1. This CDR3 has 13 amino acids. CDR1 is SGHRS, CDR2 YFSETQ, per germline. Trimming removed 4 bases from V and 1 base from J; junction bases left unmatched: 1. This CDR3 reads CASSTGGSYEQYF. The CDR3 DNA follows: TGCGCCAGCAGCACAGGGGGATCCTACGAGCAGTACTTC.

This clonotype was detected a few times. The V call is TRBV7-9, the J call TRBJ1-1, with 7 bases identical to TRBD1. Germline-derived CDR1 and CDR2 are SEHNR and FQNEAQ (reference sequence). The CDR3 consists of 13 residues. Unmatched junction bases numbered 8, after V lost 9 bases and J lost 4 bases. This chain's CDR3 is CASLEAGGTEAFF. CDR3 nucleotides: TGTGCCAGTCTCGAGGCAGGGGGCACTGAAGCTTTCTTT.

Turning to this clonotype: Germline is not matched at one junction end, which may reflect a read error. The J gene is TRBJ2-1, the V gene TRBV6-1; 7 bases agree with TRBD1. CDR1 and CDR2 from the germline V gene are MNHNS and SASEGT. CDR3 size: 15 residues. CDR3 in DNA: TGTGGCAGCAGGCCGAGTTTTGACAGGGCCTATGAGCAGTTCTTC. This translates into CGSRPSFDRAYEQFF.

In this sample, this clonotype turned up a few times. The CDR3 DNA reads as TGTGCCAGCAGCTTTTGTCTGTACATTCAGTACTTC. Translated, it gives CASSFCLYIQYF. The rearrangement uses TRBV7-9 and TRBJ2-4, with no clear D. Per germline, CDR1 SEHNR and CDR2 FQNEAQ (reference sequence). V dropped 3 bases and J dropped 8 bases, with 8 bases sitting between them. The CDR3 is 12 residues long.

This chain connects TRBV11-1 to TRBJ2-7, with no clear D. The CDR3 sequence is 16 residues long. Trimming removed 10 bases at V and 1 base at J, with 23 bases between. Germline-derived CDR1 and CDR2 are SGHAT and FQDESV (reference sequence). This CDR3 reads CATSPFGSSRSYEQYF. DNA for the CDR3: TGTGCCACCAGTCCCTTTGGGTCATCAAGGTCCTACGAGCAGTACTTC.

About this clonotype: One end of the junction does not line up with germline, which may come from a read error. The rearrangement uses TRBV11-3 and TRBJ2-3, with D perhaps given as TRBD1 or TRBD2 (5 bases each). Germline assignment: CDR1 SGHNT and CDR2 YENEEA. This CDR3 has 13 residues. The CDR3 bases are TGTGCCAGCAGTCGACATGTGGGGGATACGCGGTATTTT. Its protein is CASSRHVGDTRYF.

Notes on this clonotype: The junction departs from the called germline gene at one end, perhaps through a read error. The V gene is TRBV6-1, the J gene TRBJ2-7, with D possibly TRBD2 on 6 matching bases. Germline V gene sequence: CDR1 MNHNS, CDR2 SASEGT. The CDR3 is 14 residues long. CDR3 protein: CASSEVALDYKQYF. CDR3 DNA: TGTGCCAGCAGTGAGGTGGCATTGGACTACAAGCAGTACTTC.

V gene TRBV5-1 combines with J gene TRBJ2-5, with TRBD2 identical over 13 bases. This CDR3 spans 18 amino acids. Trimming at V came to 0 bases and at J to 6 bases, leaving 11 bases not matched to a gene. CDR1 is SGHRS, CDR2 YFSETQ, per germline. CDR3 nucleotides: TGCGCCAGCAGCTTGGCAATCGGGACTAGCGGGAAGAGGCAGACCCAGTACTTC. This sequence encodes CASSLAIGTSGKRQTQYF.

This clonotype was recorded at least ten times. V gene TRBV6-6 combines with J gene TRBJ2-5; D is unresolved. The V end was cut by 1 base, the J end by 5 bases, with 8 bases between. Germline assignment: CDR1 MNHNY and CDR2 SVGAGI (reference sequence). The CDR3 has 13 residues. The CDR3 DNA is TGTGCCAGCAGTTACTTGGTGGGGGAGACCCAGTACTTC. Translating gives CASSYLVGETQYF.

For this clonotype: The junction and the germline gene differ at one end; a read error may be behind it. The chain has TRBV11-2 and TRBJ1-1; D unresolved. The CDR3 has 11 amino acids. Germline V gives CDR1 SGHAT, CDR2 FQNNGV. The CDR3: CASAGNTEALF. The CDR3 bases are TGTGCCAGCGCTGGGAACACTGAAGCTCTCTTT.

A single count supports this clonotype. One junction end disagrees with the germline gene, perhaps due to a read error. CDR3 DNA: TGTGCCAGCAGACATCCGGGACAGCCCTCCCGTGAGCAGCGCTTC. Protein: CASRHPGQPSREQRF. The chain is built from TRBV11-2 and TRBJ2-7; 7 positions match TRBD1. Looked up from germline, CDR1 is SGHAT and CDR2 is FQNNGV. The CDR3 totals 15 residues.

As regards this clonotype: The CDR3 ends on some other residue instead of the conserved phenylalanine or tryptophan, so this is likely a read error. J is TRBJ2-7 and V is TRBV11-2; 10 bases align to TRBD1. There are 15 residues in the CDR3. CDR1 is SGHAT, CDR2 FQNNGV, per germline. This CDR3 is CTSSFGTGVGYEQYI. The DNA for the CDR3 is TGTACCAGCAGCTTCGGGACAGGGGTAGGCTACGAGCAGTACATC.

A note on this clonotype: It may be a read error: a sequence one base away is much more abundant. This sequence joins TRBV6-1 and TRBJ1-1; D remains ambiguous. This CDR3 has 13 residues. Germline V gene sequence: CDR1 MNHNS, CDR2 SASEGT. The CDR3 sequence is CASSVLGNTEALF. The CDR3 DNA follows: TGTGCCAGCAGTGTTCTGGGGAACACTGAAGCTCTCTTT.

The chain links TRBV11-1 to TRBJ2-7, with D possibly matching TRBD1 (5 bases). CDR3 size: 14 residues. Germline V lookup: CDR1 SGHAT, CDR2 FQDESV (reference sequence). The V end was cut by 5 bases, the J end by 6 bases, with 17 bases between. CDR3 sequence (DNA): TGTGCCAGCAGCCAGTGGCAGGGTAATGGCGAGCAGTACTTC. This translates into CASSQWQGNGEQYF.

In regard to this clonotype: A much larger clone lies a single base off, so this may be a read error. The chain couples TRBV7-9 to TRBJ2-7; 8 nucleotides match TRBD1. The CDR3 has 14 residues. The ends lost 5 bases at V and 5 bases at J; junction bases unmatched: 8. Germline CDR1 is SEHNR and CDR2 is FQNEAQ (reference sequence). In DNA, the CDR3 is TGTGCCAGCAGCCCCCGGACAGGGACCGACGAGCAGTACTTC. This codes for CASSPRTGTDEQYF.

This clonotype was counted only a few times. The V and J genes are TRBV5-1 and TRBJ2-1, with 10 bases matching TRBD2. Germline V gene sequence: CDR1 SGHRS, CDR2 YFSETQ. With V trimmed by 2 bases and J by 8 bases, 13 bases remained unmatched. The CDR3 has 17 amino acids. The CDR3 sequence is CASSFRSHLAGVDEQFF. In DNA, the CDR3 is TGCGCCAGCAGCTTCCGGTCTCATCTAGCGGGAGTCGATGAGCAGTTCTTC. The variable domain in full, with the rest retrieved from reference TRBV5-1 and TRBJ2-1, is KAGVTQTPRYLIKTRGQQVTLSCSPISGHRSVSWYQQTPGQGLQFLFEYFSETQRNKGNFPGRFSGRQFSNSRSEMNVSTLELGDSALYLCASSFRSHLAGVDEQFFGPGTRLTVL.